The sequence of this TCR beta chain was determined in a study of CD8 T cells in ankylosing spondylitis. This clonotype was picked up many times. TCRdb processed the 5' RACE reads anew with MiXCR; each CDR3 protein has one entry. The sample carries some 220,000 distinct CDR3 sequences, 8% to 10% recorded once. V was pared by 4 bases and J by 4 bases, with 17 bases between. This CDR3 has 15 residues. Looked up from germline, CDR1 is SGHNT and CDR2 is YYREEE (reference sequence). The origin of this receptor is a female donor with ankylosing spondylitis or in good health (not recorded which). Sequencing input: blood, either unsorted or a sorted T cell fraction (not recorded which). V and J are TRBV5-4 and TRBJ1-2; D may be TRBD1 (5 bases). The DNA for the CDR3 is TGTGCCAGCAGCCACTGGGACGCCCGGGGCTATGGCTACACCTTC. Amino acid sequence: CASSHWDARGYGYTF. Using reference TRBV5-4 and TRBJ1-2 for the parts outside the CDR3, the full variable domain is ETGVTQSPTHLIKTRGQQVTLRCSSQSGHNTVSWYQQALGQGPQFIFQYYREEENGRGNFPPRFSGLQFPNYSSELNVNALELDDSALYLCASSHWDARGYGYTFGSGTRLTVV.